Sequencing of this T cell receptor (beta chain) was carried out in a study of cytomegalovirus exposure and HLA in healthy donors. The study ran its PCR with 60 Vbeta and 13 Jbeta primers. Some clones are missing from TCRdb's copy, which holds only in-frame ones; the method was immunoSEQ multiplex PCR. The sample lists tens of thousands of clones, about three quarters occurring once. Comments on this clone: The antigen is not known.

Overall study results and limits: Accurate predictions that matched the HLA-A and HLA-B alleles of most subjects were reportedly made from TCR beta sequences.

The J segment lost 7 bases and the V segment lost 2 bases, leaving 1 base of the junction unmatched. The CDR3 has 14 amino acids. CDR1 and CDR2 from the germline V gene are SGHTA and FQGTGA. The rearrangement uses TRBV7-3 and TRBJ2-1, with 11 bases fitting TRBD2. Sequences were obtained from PBMCs. The clonotype comes from a woman between 50 and 59 years old in good health and CMV-seropositive. The CDR3 nucleotides are TGTGCCAGCAGCTTAGCTAGCGGGAGGAATGAGCAGTTCTTC. Its translation: CASSLASGRNEQFF.